Given below is one TCR beta chain in context. Its specificity is not known. This sample is drawn from a study of cytomegalovirus exposure and HLA in healthy donors. PCR was performed using 60 Vbeta and 13 Jbeta primers. TCRdb's table, derived via immunoSEQ multiplex PCR, lists solely in-frame clones and lacks some. The data show under 200,000 clones, around 75% seen once. Study-wide results and limits: At a 0.05 false discovery rate, a later analysis found about 17,000 TCR beta sequences to be associated with HLA alleles.

CDR1 is SGHRS, CDR2 YFSETQ, per germline. The CDR3 is made up of 16 amino acids. The junction had 0 bases not matched to a gene; V was cut back by 0 bases and J by 0 bases. The clonotype was recovered from a male donor in good health and CMV-seronegative. Source material: PBMCs. V is TRBV5-1 and J is TRBJ2-3; 11 positions agree with TRBD2. The CDR3 DNA reads TGCGCCAGCAGCTTGGGACTAGCGGGGAGCACAGATACGCAGTATTTT. It codes for CASSLGLAGSTDTQYF.